A single sample is the source of the 20 T cell receptor beta chains below, sequenced in a study of blood T cells in healthy people across ages. Next came a second PCR, run for about 7 to 12 cycles, which used a sample-barcoded 5' primer along with a J-beta primer mix. TCRdb itself ran the 5' RACE reads through MiXCR, one entry per CDR3 protein. The sample contains 730,000 or so distinct CDR3 sequences, roughly 44% of which appear only once. Material for sequencing was blood. These receptors all stem from a woman aged 60-75 years in good health.

The rearrangement joins TRBV20-1 to TRBJ2-4; 11 bases fit TRBD2. Germline values: CDR1 DFQATT, CDR2 SNEGSKA (reference sequence). J was trimmed by 13 bases and V by 6 bases; bases with no gene match: 14. This CDR3 contains 14 residues. CDR3 in amino acids: CSALGTSGNNEQYF. CDR3 nucleotide sequence: TGCAGTGCCCTCGGGACTAGCGGAAACAATGAGCAGTACTTC.

This clonotype came up a few times. The CDR3 DNA sequence: TGTGCCACCAGCAGAGAGTTGGGCCAGGACTATGGCTACACCTTC. This gives the protein CATSRELGQDYGYTF. This chain links TRBV15 with TRBJ1-2, with D unresolved. The length of the CDR3 is 15 residues. The germline gives CDR1 LNHNV, CDR2 YYDKDF (reference sequence). The ends were cut back, 0 bases at V and 3 bases at J, with 11 bases in the middle.

V gene TRBV7-2 combines with J gene TRBJ1-1; D is undetermined. The CDR3 covers 15 residues. The germline V gene has CDR1 SGHTA and CDR2 FQGNSA. V was trimmed by 5 bases and J by 1 base, leaving 14 bases between them. The CDR3 DNA sequence: TGTGCCAGCAGCGTGGGTCTCACCCAGAACACTGAAGCTTTCTTT. Residues: CASSVGLTQNTEAFF.

This clonotype has a handful of counts. This chain connects TRBV6-5 to TRBJ1-2; TRBD1 agrees at 9 bases. Looked up from germline, CDR1 is MNHEY and CDR2 is SVGAGI. V shed 6 bases and J 8 bases; nucleotides not matched to a gene: 10. The CDR3 covers 14 residues. The CDR3: CASRPLQGAGGYTF. As DNA, the CDR3 is TGTGCCAGCAGGCCTCTACAGGGGGCGGGGGGCTACACCTTC.

CDR3 residues: CASSYRTASNQPQHF. In nucleotides, the CDR3 is TGTGCCAGCAGCTATCGGACAGCTAGCAATCAGCCCCAGCATTTT. The chain has TRBV7-8 and TRBJ1-5, with a weak D call TRBD1 (6 bases). The V and J ends lost 4 bases and 0 bases respectively, with 10 bases between them. Per germline, CDR1 SGHVS and CDR2 FQNEAQ. The CDR3 has 15 residues. The complete variable domain, with remaining parts taken from reference TRBV7-8 and TRBJ1-5, reads GAGVSQSPRYKVAKRGQDVALRCDPISGHVSLFWYQQALGQGPEFLTYFQNEAQLDKSGLPSDRFFAERPEGSVSTLKIQRTQQEDSAVYLCASSYRTASNQPQHFGDGTRLSIL.

This clonotype is a singleton in its sample. V is TRBV5-1 and J is TRBJ2-3; D is possibly TRBD1 or TRBD2 (5 bases each). This CDR3 spans 14 amino acids. CDR1 is SGHRS and CDR2 is YFSETQ in the germline V gene. Deletions cut 4 bases from V and 3 bases from J, with 12 bases between. As DNA, the CDR3 is TGCGCCAGCAGCAATGGTTGGGGGACAGATACGCAGTATTTT. Translated: CASSNGWGTDTQYF.

Notes on this clonotype: This likely traces to a read error, being one base from a far larger clone. CDR3 coding DNA: TGTGCCAGCAGTCTCCGCGGTTACGAGCAGTTCTTC. It codes for CASSLRGYEQFF. This chain connects TRBV7-2 to TRBJ2-1; the D is unclear. V lost 6 bases and J lost 10, with 13 bases in between. In germline, CDR1 is SGHTA, CDR2 FQGNSA. CDR3 length: 12 amino acids.

This clonotype was observed a few times. The rearrangement joins TRBV20-1 to TRBJ2-3; D unresolved. Germline values: CDR1 DFQATT, CDR2 SNEGSKA (reference sequence). This CDR3 spans 10 amino acids. CDR3 region: CTPLADTQYF. CDR3 bases: TGCACCCCTTTGGCAGATACGCAGTATTTT.

Turning to this clonotype: The germline gene is not matched at one end of the junction; a read error may be the cause. The chain carries TRBV5-1 and TRBJ1-2; the D is unclear. The length of the CDR3 is 13 residues. CDR1 SGHRS and CDR2 YFSETQ come from the germline V gene. The CDR3 protein is CASRLDSGYGYTF. As DNA, the CDR3 is TGCGCCAGCAGGTTGGATAGCGGGTATGGCTACACCTTC.

V and J are TRBV6-2 or TRBV6-3 and TRBJ1-4; D uncertain. V was shortened by 0 bases and J by 7 bases, with 6 bases between the two germline ends. This CDR3 region has 13 residues. Germline CDR1 MNHEY, CDR2 SVGEGT. CDR3 bases: TGTGCCAGCAGTTACTCCTCGGGTGAAAAACTGTTTTTT. Translated: CASSYSSGEKLFF.

This clonotype was recorded many times. This chain joins TRBV9 and TRBJ2-5; 7 nucleotides align to TRBD1. Germline lookup yields CDR1 SGDLS and CDR2 YYNGEE. CDR3 size: 15 residues. Trimming at V came to 7 bases and at J to 4 bases, leaving 13 bases not matched to a gene. CDR3 protein: CASAGQEFGGETQYF. Here the CDR3 DNA reads TGTGCCAGCGCTGGACAGGAGTTCGGTGGAGAGACCCAGTACTTC.

The table lists this clonotype with a few counts. The gene calls are TRBV4-3 and TRBJ2-1; D unresolved. The germline V gene encodes CDR1 LGHNA and CDR2 YSLEER. Between the trimmed V and J ends, which lost 0 bases and 0 bases, there was a span of 6 bases. The CDR3 runs 15 residues. The CDR3 loop reads CASSQDRNSYNEQFF. CDR3 sequence (DNA): TGCGCCAGCAGCCAAGACCGGAACTCCTACAATGAGCAGTTCTTC.

The chain recombines TRBV7-3 with TRBJ2-1, with TRBD2 matching 8 bases. The DNA matches TRBJ2-7 better at its end, which makes the J call doubtful. CDR1 and CDR2 from the germline V gene are SGHTA and FQGTGA. The CDR3 spans 16 residues. The CDR3 region is CASSALAGRSYNEQYF. DNA of the CDR3: TGTGCCAGCAGCGCTTTAGCGGGGCGCTCCTACAATGAGCAGTACTTC.

This chain connects TRBV7-2 to TRBJ2-7, with 9 bases that match TRBD2. The CDR3 extends over 17 amino acids. V lost 7 bases to trimming and J lost 1 base; unmatched junction nucleotides: 14. From germline, CDR1 is SGHTA and CDR2 FQGNSA. The CDR3 nucleotides read TGTGCCAGCAAAGGGACTAGCAGGAGGGAGGCTTCCTACGAGCAGTACTTC. It encodes CASKGTSRREASYEQYF.

The chain carries TRBV7-9 and TRBJ1-1; unclear D gene. V lost 6 bases and J lost 2, with 13 bases in between. The CDR3 extends over 14 amino acids. Germline V gene sequence: CDR1 SEHNR, CDR2 FQNEAQ (reference sequence). CDR3 residues: CASSGRAGNTEAFF. CDR3 DNA: TGTGCCAGCAGTGGCCGGGCGGGAAACACTGAAGCTTTCTTT.

The chain carries TRBV12-3 or TRBV12-4 and TRBJ2-1; D is possibly TRBD1 or TRBD2 (5 bases each). V was pared by 1 base and J by 8 bases, with 15 bases between. The CDR3 totals 15 residues. CDR3 residues: CASSLGRGVSYEQFF. The CDR3 nucleotides read TGTGCCAGCAGTTTAGGTCGAGGGGTATCCTATGAGCAGTTCTTC.

About this clonotype itself: Possible read error: a much larger clone is one base away. The V gene is TRBV7-2, the J gene TRBJ2-1, with a possible D match to TRBD2 (5 bases). Germline V gene lookup returns CDR1 SGHTA and CDR2 FQGNSA. Deletions cut 1 base from V and 13 bases from J, with 11 bases between. The CDR3 totals 12 residues. This chain's CDR3 is CASSLVLETQFF. CDR3 DNA: TGTGCCAGCAGCTTAGTACTAGAGACCCAGTTCTTC.

This clonotype has only one observation. The chain joins TRBV20-1 to TRBJ1-5; D might be TRBD1 (5 bases). Germline CDR1 DFQATT, CDR2 SNEGSKA (reference sequence). There are 14 residues in the CDR3. Trimming removed 6 bases from V and 7 bases from J, with 19 bases in between. The CDR3 region has the DNA TGCAGTGCCGTCCAGGGTTCAGGTTTGCAGCCCCAGCATTTT. Translation: CSAVQGSGLQPQHF.

This clonotype occurred many times. At one boundary the junction diverges from the germline segment, which might be a read error. In DNA, the CDR3 is TGTGCCAGCAGTTTGACAGCGAACACTGAAGCTTTCTTT. Protein product: CASSLTANTEAFF. V usage is TRBV5-1 and J usage is TRBJ1-1, with D perhaps TRBD1 (5 bases). The CDR3 runs to 13 residues. Germline V gene data show CDR1 as SGHRS and CDR2 as YFSETQ.

V gene TRBV4-2 combines with J gene TRBJ1-2, with TRBD1 identical over 7 bases. Germline CDR1 and CDR2: LGHNA and YNFKEQ. The CDR3 is 16 amino acids. V shed 1 base, J shed 0 bases, and the junction held 5 bases outside the gene matches. As DNA, the CDR3 is TGTGCCAGCAGCCAAGCGATGGGACAGACTAACTATGGCTACACCTTC. Its translation is CASSQAMGQTNYGYTF.